The clone carrying this TCR beta chain was detected only a few times. Its antigen is not known. Trimming cost V 2 bases and J 5 bases, with 18 bases left between them. This CDR3 spans 16 amino acids. Germline CDR1 is SGHTA and CDR2 is FQGNSA. The data derive from a study of cytomegalovirus exposure and HLA in healthy donors. The overall study: Around 79 million unique TCRs, all from HLA-typed donors, were included in an early release of the data.

The PCR used 60 Vbeta and 13 Jbeta primers. The data were produced by immunoSEQ multiplex PCR, yet TCRdb's version contains in-frame clones alone and is incomplete. The repertoire holds some 130,000 clones, with about three fifths as singletons. Study findings and constraints: A list of 164 TCR beta chains associated with cytomegalovirus was given. TCR beta V segments were, for the most part, productive about 87% or about 30% of the time in an earlier analysis.

Sequenced sample: PBMCs. This receptor was obtained from a man in his forties in good health and CMV-seropositive. The V call is TRBV7-2, the J call TRBJ2-5, with D possibly matching TRBD2 (7 bases). DNA for the CDR3: TGTGCCAGCAGCTTACAGACTAGCCCCACAGGGGAGACCCAGTACTTC. Translating it yields CASSLQTSPTGETQYF. The variable domain in full, with the rest retrieved from reference TRBV7-2 and TRBJ2-5, is GAGVSQSPSNKVTEKGKDVELRCDPISGHTALYWYRQSLGQGLEFLIYFQGNSAPDKSGLPSDRFSAERTGGSVSTLTIQRTQQEDSAVYLCASSLQTSPTGETQYFGPGTRLLVL.